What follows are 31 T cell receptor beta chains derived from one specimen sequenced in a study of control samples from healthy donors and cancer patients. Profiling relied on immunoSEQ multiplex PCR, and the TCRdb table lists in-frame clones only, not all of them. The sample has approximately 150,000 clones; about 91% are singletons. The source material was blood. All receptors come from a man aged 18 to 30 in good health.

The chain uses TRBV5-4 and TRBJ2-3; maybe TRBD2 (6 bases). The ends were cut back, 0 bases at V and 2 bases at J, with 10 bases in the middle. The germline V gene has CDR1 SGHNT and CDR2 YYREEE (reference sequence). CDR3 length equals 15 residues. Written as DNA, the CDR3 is TGTGCCAGCAGCTTGGGGGCGGGGCCCACAGATACGCAGTATTTT. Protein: CASSLGAGPTDTQYF. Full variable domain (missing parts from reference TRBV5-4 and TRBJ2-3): ETGVTQSPTHLIKTRGQQVTLRCSSQSGHNTVSWYQQALGQGPQFIFQYYREEENGRGNFPPRFSGLQFPNYSSELNVNALELDDSALYLCASSLGAGPTDTQYFGPGTRLTVL.

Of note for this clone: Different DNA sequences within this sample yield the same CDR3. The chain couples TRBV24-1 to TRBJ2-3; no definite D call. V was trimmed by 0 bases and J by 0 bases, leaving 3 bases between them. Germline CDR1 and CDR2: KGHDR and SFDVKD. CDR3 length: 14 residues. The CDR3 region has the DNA TGTGCCACCAGTGATTTGGGTAGCACAGATACGCAGTATTTT. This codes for CATSDLGSTDTQYF.

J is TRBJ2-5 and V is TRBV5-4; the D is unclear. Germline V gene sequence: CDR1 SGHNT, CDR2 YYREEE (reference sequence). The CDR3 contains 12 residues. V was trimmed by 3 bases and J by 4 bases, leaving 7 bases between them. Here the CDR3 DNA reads TGTGCCAGCAGCTCAACATTAGAGACCCAGTACTTC. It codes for CASSSTLETQYF. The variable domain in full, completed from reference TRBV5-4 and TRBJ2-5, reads ETGVTQSPTHLIKTRGQQVTLRCSSQSGHNTVSWYQQALGQGPQFIFQYYREEENGRGNFPPRFSGLQFPNYSSELNVNALELDDSALYLCASSSTLETQYFGPGTRLLVL.

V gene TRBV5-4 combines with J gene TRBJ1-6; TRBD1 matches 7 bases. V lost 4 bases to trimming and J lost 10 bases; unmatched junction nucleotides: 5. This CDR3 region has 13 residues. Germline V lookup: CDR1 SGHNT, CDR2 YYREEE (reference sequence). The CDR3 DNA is TGTGCCAGCAGCGCCACAGGGGAATCACCCCTCCACTTT. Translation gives CASSATGESPLHF.

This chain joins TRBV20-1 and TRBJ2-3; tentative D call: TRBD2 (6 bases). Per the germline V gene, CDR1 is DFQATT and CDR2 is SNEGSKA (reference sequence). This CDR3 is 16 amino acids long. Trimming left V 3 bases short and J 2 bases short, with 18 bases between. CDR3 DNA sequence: TGCAGTGCTAGTTTACGTGAGCGGGTGAACACAGATACGCAGTATTTT. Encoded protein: CSASLRERVNTDTQYF.

The CDR3 region has the DNA TGTGCCAGTAGTAGCCAGGGGGTCATGGACGAGCAGTACTTC. This gives the protein CASSSQGVMDEQYF. The chain combines TRBV19 with TRBJ2-7; 7 nucleotides align to TRBD1. V was clipped by 4 bases and J by 5 bases; unmatched bases: 8. CDR3 size: 14 residues. The germline V gene has CDR1 LNHDA and CDR2 SQIVND (reference sequence).

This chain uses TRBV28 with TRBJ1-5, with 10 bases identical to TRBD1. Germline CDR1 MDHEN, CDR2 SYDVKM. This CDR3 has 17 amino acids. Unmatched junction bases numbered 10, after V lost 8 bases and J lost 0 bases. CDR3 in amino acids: CASPTGQGNPSNQPQHF. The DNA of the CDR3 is TGTGCCAGCCCCACGGGACAGGGGAACCCTAGCAATCAGCCCCAGCATTTT.

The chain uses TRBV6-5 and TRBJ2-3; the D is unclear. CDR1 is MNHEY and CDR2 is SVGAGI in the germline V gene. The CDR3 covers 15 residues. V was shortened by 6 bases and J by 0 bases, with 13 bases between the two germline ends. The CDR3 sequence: CASSRDRISTDTQYF. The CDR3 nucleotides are TGTGCCAGCAGCCGAGACCGAATCAGCACAGATACGCAGTATTTT.

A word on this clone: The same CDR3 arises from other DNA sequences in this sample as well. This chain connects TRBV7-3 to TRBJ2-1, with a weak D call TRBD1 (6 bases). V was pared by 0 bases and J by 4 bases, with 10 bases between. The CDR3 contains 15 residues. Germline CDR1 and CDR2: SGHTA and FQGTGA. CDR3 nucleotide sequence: TGTGCCAGCAGCTTAACGGGGGCCAAGTACAATGAGCAGTTCTTC. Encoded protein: CASSLTGAKYNEQFF.

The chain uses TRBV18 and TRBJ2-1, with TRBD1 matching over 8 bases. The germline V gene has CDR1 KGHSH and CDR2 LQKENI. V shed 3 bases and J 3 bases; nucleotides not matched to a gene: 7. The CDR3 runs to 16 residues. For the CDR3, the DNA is TGTGCCAGCTCACCCTATGGGACAGGCGGCTACAATGAGCAGTTCTTC. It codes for CASSPYGTGGYNEQFF.

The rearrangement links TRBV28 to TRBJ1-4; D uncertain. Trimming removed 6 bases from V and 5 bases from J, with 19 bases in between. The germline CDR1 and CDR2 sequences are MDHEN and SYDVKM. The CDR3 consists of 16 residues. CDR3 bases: TGTGCCAGCAGCCCCTTCGCGGGAAACTGGAATGAAAAACTGTTTTTT. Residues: CASSPFAGNWNEKLFF.

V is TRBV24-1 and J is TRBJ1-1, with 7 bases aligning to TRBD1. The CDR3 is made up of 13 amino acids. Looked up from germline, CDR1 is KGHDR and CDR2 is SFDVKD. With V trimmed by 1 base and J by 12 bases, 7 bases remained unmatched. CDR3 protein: CATSDFGTEGSFF. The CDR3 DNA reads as TGTGCCACCAGTGATTTTGGGACAGAGGGGTCTTTCTTT.

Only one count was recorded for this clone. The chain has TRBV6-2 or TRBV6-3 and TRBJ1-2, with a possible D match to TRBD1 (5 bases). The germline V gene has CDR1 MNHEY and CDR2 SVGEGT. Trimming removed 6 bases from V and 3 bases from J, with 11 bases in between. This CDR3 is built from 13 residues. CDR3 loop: CASSLLRDYGYTF. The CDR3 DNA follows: TGTGCCAGCAGCCTACTCAGGGACTATGGCTACACCTTC.

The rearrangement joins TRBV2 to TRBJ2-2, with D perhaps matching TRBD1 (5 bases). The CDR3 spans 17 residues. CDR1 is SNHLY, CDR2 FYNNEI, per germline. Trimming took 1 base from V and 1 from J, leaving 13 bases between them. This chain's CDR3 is CASSEEPVTGNTGELFF. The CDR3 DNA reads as TGTGCCAGCAGTGAAGAGCCTGTCACAGGGAACACCGGGGAGCTGTTTTTT. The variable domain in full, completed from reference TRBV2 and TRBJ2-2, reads EPEVTQTPSHQVTQMGQEVILRCVPISNHLYFYWYRQILGQKVEFLVSFYNNEISEKSEIFDDQFSVERPDGSNFTLKIRSTKLEDSAMYFCASSEEPVTGNTGELFFGEGSRLTVL.

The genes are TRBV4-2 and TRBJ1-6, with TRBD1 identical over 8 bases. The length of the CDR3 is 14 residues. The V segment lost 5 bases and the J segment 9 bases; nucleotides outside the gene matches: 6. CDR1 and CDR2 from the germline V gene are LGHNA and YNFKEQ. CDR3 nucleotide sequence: TGTGCCAGCAGCATAGGACAGGGAGGTTCACCCCTCCACTTT. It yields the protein CASSIGQGGSPLHF.

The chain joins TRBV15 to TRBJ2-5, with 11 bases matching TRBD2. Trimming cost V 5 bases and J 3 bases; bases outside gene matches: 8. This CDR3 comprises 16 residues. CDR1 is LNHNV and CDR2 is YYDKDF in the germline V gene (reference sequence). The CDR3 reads CATSSLMTSGKETQYF. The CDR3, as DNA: TGTGCCACCAGCTCCCTAATGACTAGCGGGAAAGAGACCCAGTACTTC.

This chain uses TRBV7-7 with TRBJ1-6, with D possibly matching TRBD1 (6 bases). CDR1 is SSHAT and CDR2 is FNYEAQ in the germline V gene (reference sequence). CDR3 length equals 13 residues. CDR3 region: CARGDGDNSPLHF. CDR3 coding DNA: TGTGCTAGGGGGGACGGGGATAATTCACCCCTCCACTTT.

The CDR3 reads CASRDRDRVIDNSPLHF. CDR3 nucleotide sequence: TGTGCCAGCAGAGACCGGGACAGAGTAATTGATAATTCACCCCTCCACTTT. V usage is TRBV2 and J usage is TRBJ1-6; TRBD1 matches 7 bases. Germline V gene lookup returns CDR1 SNHLY and CDR2 FYNNEI. V was clipped by 6 bases and J by 5 bases; unmatched bases: 13. The CDR3 runs 17 residues.

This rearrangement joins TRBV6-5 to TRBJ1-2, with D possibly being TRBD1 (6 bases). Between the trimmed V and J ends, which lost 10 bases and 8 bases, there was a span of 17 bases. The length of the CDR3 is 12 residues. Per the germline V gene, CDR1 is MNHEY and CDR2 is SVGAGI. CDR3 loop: CATPREGEGYTF. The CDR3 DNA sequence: TGTGCCACTCCTCGGGAGGGGGAGGGCTACACCTTC.

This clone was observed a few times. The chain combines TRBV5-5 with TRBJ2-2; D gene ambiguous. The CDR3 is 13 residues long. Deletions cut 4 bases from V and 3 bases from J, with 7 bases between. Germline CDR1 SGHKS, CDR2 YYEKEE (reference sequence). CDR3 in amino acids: CASSPYDTGELFF. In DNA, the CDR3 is TGTGCCAGCAGCCCATATGACACCGGGGAGCTGTTTTTT.

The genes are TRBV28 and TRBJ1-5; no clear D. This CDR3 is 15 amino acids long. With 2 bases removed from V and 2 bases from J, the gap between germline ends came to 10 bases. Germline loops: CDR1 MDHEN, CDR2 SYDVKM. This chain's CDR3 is CASSLKGLGNQPQHF. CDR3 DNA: TGTGCCAGCAGTTTAAAGGGTCTTGGCAATCAGCCCCAGCATTTT.

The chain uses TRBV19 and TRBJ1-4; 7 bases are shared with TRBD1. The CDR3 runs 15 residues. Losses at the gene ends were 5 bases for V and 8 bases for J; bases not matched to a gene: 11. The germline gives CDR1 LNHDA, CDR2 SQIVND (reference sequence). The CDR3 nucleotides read TGTGCCAGTAGTCCCGACAGGGCGTTTCGCGAAAAACTGTTTTTT. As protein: CASSPDRAFREKLFF.

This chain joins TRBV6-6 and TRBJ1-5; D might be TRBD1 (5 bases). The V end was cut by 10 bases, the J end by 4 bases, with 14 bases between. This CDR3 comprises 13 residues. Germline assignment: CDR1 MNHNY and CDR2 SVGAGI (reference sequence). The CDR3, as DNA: TGTGCCATACAGGCGGATACAAATCAGCCCCAGCATTTT. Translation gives CAIQADTNQPQHF.

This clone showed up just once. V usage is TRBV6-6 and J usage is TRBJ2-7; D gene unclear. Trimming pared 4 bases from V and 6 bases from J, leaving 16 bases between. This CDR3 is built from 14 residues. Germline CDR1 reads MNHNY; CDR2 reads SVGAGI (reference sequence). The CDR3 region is CASSFRARHLEQYF. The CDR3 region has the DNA TGTGCCAGCAGTTTCCGGGCCAGGCATCTCGAGCAGTACTTC.

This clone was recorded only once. In nucleotides, the CDR3 is TGTGCCAGCTCAGGAGCTGCCGGGGAGCTGTTTTTT. As protein: CASSGAAGELFF. The gene calls are TRBV18 and TRBJ2-2; no clear D gene. The germline V gene encodes CDR1 KGHSH and CDR2 LQKENI. The CDR3 spans 12 residues. The V end lost 5 bases, the J end lost 6 bases, and 7 bases lay between the germline ends.

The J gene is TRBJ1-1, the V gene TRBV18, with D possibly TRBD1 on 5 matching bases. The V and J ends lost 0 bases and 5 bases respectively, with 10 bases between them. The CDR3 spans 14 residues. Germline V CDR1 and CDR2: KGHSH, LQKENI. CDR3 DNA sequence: TGTGCCAGCTCACCACCCGGGACTCGGACTGAAGCTTTCTTT. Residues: CASSPPGTRTEAFF.

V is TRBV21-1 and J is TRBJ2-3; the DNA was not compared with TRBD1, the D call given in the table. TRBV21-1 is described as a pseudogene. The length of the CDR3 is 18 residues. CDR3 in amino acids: CASSTKKRRTGCTDTQYF. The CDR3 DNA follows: TGTGCCAGCAGCACAAAAAAAAGACGGACAGGGTGCACAGATACGCAGTATTTT.

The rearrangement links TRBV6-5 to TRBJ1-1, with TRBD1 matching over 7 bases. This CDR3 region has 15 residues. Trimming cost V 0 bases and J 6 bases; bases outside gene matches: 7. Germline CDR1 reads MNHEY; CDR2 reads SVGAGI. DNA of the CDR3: TGTGCCAGCAGTTACTCGTACAGGGGAGAGCCTGAAGCTTTCTTT. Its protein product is CASSYSYRGEPEAFF.

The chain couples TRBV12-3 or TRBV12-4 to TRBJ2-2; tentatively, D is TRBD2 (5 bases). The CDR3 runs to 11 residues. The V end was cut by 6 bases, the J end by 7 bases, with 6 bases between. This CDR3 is CASSEGGELFF. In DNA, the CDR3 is TGTGCCAGCAGCGAGGGCGGGGAGCTGTTTTTT.

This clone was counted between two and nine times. The CDR3 protein is CASSPTENQPQHF. The CDR3 DNA reads TGTGCCAGCAGCCCAACAGAGAATCAGCCCCAGCATTTT. The V call is TRBV11-2, the J call TRBJ1-5; unclear D gene. CDR1 is SGHAT and CDR2 is FQNNGV in the germline V gene. CDR3 size: 13 residues. V lost 5 bases to trimming and J lost 4 bases, with 9 bases between them.

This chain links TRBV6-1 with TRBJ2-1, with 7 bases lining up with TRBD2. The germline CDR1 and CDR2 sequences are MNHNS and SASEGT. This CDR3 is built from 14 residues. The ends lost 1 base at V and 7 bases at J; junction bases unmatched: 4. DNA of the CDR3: TGTGCCAGCAGTGAAGGGGGGGGGAAGAATGAGCAGTTCTTC. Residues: CASSEGGGKNEQFF.